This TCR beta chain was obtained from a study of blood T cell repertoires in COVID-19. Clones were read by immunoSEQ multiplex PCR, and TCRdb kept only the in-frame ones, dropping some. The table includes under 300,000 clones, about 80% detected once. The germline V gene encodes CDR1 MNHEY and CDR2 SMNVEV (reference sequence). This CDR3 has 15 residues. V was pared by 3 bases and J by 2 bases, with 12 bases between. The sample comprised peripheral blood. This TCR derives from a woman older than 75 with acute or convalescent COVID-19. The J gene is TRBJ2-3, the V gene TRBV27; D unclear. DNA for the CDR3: TGTGCCAGCAGTTTGCGTCGGGTTTTCACAGATACGCAGTATTTT. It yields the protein CASSLRRVFTDTQYF.